This T cell receptor (beta chain) was profiled in a study of blood T cells in healthy people across ages. Sample-barcoded 5' priming and a J-beta primer mix drove a second PCR of about 6 to 12 cycles. TCRdb re-called the 5' RACE reads through MiXCR, storing one row per CDR3 protein. The sample records approximately 1,000,000 distinct CDR3 sequences, less than 50% being singletons. Note on this clonotype: Its antigen is not identified.

Overall study findings and caveats: Roughly linear declines in TCR beta diversity per million T cells occurred with age.

There are 18 residues in the CDR3. Trimming cost V 1 base and J 3 bases; bases outside gene matches: 11. Germline CDR1 is MGHRA and CDR2 is YSYEKL. The clonotype originates from a woman aged 55 to 70 in good health. J is TRBJ2-3 and V is TRBV4-1; 9 nucleotides line up with TRBD2. The sequencing input was blood. The CDR3 coding sequence is TGCGCCAGCAGCCAAGGCGTTCTTAGCGGGAGAACGACAGATACGCAGTATTTT. This gives the protein CASSQGVLSGRTTDTQYF.